This T cell receptor (beta chain) originates from a study of beta chain features in type 1 diabetes. Points from the study as a whole: TCRB rearrangement may or may not be influenced by HLA type; here this remained unresolved. There was a possibility that cDNA sequencing over-represented cells with high TCR expression. Type 1 diabetes patients had moderately but significantly shorter TCRB CDR3s in all four CD4+ subsets. Patients with type 1 diabetes showed fewer VDJ junction insertions and more deletions.

In this sample, this clone turned up a few times. Its antigen is not identified. Of the isolated RNA, all was reverse transcribed, and so the sequenced material was expressed TCRB transcripts. Produced via immunoSEQ multiplex PCR; TCRdb's table is partial and in-frame only. The data hold about 240,000 clones, with over 11% observed a single time. The germline gives CDR1 MGHRA, CDR2 YSYEKL. The CDR3 sequence is 14 residues long. Trimming took off 4 bases at V and 0 bases at J, with 7 bases between the two ends. The origin of this receptor is a man aged 25-45 years with type 1 diabetes. The chain recombines TRBV4-1 with TRBJ1-3; D not resolved. The sequencing sample was made of naive CD4+ T cells from blood. The CDR3 region has the DNA TGCGCCAGCAGCCCTATCCTCTCTGGAAACACCATATATTTT. Its protein product is CASSPILSGNTIYF.